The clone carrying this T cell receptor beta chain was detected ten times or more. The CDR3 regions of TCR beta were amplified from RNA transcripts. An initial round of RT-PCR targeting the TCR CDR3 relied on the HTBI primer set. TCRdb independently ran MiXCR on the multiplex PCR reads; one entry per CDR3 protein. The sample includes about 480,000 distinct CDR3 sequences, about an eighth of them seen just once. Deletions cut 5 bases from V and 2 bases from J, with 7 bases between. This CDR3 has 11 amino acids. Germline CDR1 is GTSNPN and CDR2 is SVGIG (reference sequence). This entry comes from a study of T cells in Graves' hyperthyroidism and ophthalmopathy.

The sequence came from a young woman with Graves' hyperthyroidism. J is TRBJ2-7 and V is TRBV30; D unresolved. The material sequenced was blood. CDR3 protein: CAWQNTYEQYF. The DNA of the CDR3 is TGTGCCTGGCAGAATACCTACGAGCAGTACTTC.